This T cell receptor (beta chain) was sequenced for a study of OX40 agonist ivuxolimab in advanced cancers. Whole-study context: Checkpoint inhibitors had been given previously to about 38% of patients. General study results and limits: Averaging showed that CD8+ T cells had more expanded clones than CD4+ did.

A remark on this clone: Its antigen remains unknown.

Only in-frame clones appear in the TCRdb table, and some are missing; sequencing was by immunoSEQ multiplex PCR. The sample shows about 82,000 clones, approximately 82% of them seen only once. This TCR was recovered from an adult with an advanced solid tumor such as melanoma, head and neck, liver or kidney cancer. The sequenced sample was CD4+ or CD8+ T cells sorted from blood, obtained in a trial of the OX40 agonist ivuxolimab.

DNA for the CDR3: TGTGCCAGCAGCCCTTCTGGCAGACACTATGGCTACACCTTC. Its translation: CASSPSGRHYGYTF. The rearrangement uses TRBV5-4 and TRBJ1-2; D is unresolved. V gave up 4 bases and J gave up 3 bases, with 13 bases separating them. CDR1 is SGHNT and CDR2 is YYREEE in the germline V gene (reference sequence). The CDR3 covers 14 residues.